This note documents a single T cell receptor (beta chain) sequence. This clone appeared a few times. This clone's antigen is unknown. Nothing much larger sits one base from this clone, and base qualities are not available. The data belong to a study of T cell changes during pregnancy in multiple sclerosis (dated by TCRdb to between 2019 and 2020). Context from the whole study: The study examined how the T cell repertoire changed over the course of pregnancy in women with multiple sclerosis.

Preparation of the library involved the immunoSEQ multiplex PCR assay. As stored in TCRdb, this immuneACCESS dataset retains in-frame rearrangements with V and J assigned. A fraction of the clones does not appear; measured against another copy, unresolved V genes explain less than half of the discrepancy, and the remainder lacks a known reason. This sample lists 30,000 to 45,000 clones; more than 85% were detected once. The top ten hold approximately 8.3% of the sample. The TCR originated in a female donor with multiple sclerosis, enrolled in a pregnancy study. This sample comprised CD8+ T cells from peripheral blood mononuclear cells, obtained before pregnancy.

The DNA reads as follows: TGTGCCATCAGTGCGCTGGGACAGATTCACAACAATGAGCAGTTCTTC. Its protein is CAISALGQIHNNEQFF. The rearranged segments are TRBV10-3 and TRBJ2-1, with 7 middle bases fitting TRBD1. The germline V end is reduced by 4 bases and the J end by 5 bases; junction bases left unmatched: 11. The CDR1 and CDR2 encoded by the germline V gene are ENHRY and SYGVKD. CDR3 length: 16 amino acids, cysteine to phenylalanine. CDR3 DNA only is kept here, 48 bases in frame from base 1.